The next 13 T cell receptor beta chains were all read from a single sample in a study of early T cells in non-severe SARS-CoV-2 infection. One entry per CDR3 protein results from TCRdb running MiXCR on the 5' RACE reads. The sample holds more than 20,000 distinct CDR3 sequences; under 5.5% are singletons and the top ten take roughly 15%. The specimen sequenced was whole blood. Source of these receptors: an adult who was a healthcare worker with PCR-confirmed SARS-CoV-2 infection or an uninfected control (not recorded which).

This clonotype was seen many times. The V and J genes are TRBV7-8 and TRBJ2-2; 7 nucleotides align to TRBD1. V trimming: 6 bases; J trimming: 5 bases; junction bases outside the gene matches: 18. This CDR3 contains 18 residues. CDR1 is SGHVS and CDR2 is FQNEAQ in the germline V gene. CDR3 sequence (DNA): TGTGCCAGCAGTAGAAACAGGGGAGCCTCCTTACAAACCGGGGAGCTGTTTTTT. Translated: CASSRNRGASLQTGELFF.

Only a few counts were recorded for this clonotype. The V and J genes are TRBV10-3 and TRBJ2-5; D possibly corresponds to TRBD2 (7 bases). With 6 bases removed from V and 2 bases from J, the gap between germline ends came to 13 bases. This CDR3 region has 14 residues. Germline-derived CDR1 and CDR2 are ENHRY and SYGVKD. The CDR3 DNA follows: TGTGCCATCAGGGCGGGGGCCCAACAAGAGACCCAGTACTTC. Amino acid sequence: CAIRAGAQQETQYF.

This clonotype has only a few counts. As DNA, the CDR3 is TGCGCCAGCAGGAACCCCTCTCGCGGGGGGCATAATGAGCAGTTCTTC. It specifies CASRNPSRGGHNEQFF. V and J are TRBV10-2 and TRBJ2-1; 8 positions match TRBD2. Germline lookup yields CDR1 WSHSY and CDR2 SAAADI. Trimming removed 6 bases from V and 7 bases from J; junction bases left unmatched: 14. The CDR3 is 16 amino acids.

Comment on this clonotype: Mismatch with germline at one junction end may stem from a read error. The rearrangement joins TRBV4-1 to TRBJ2-7; D is possibly TRBD1 (6 bases). The germline V gene has CDR1 MGHRA and CDR2 YSYEKL. The CDR3 length is 15 residues. The CDR3 region is CANSTRQAGSYEQYF. Here the CDR3 DNA reads TGCGCCAACAGCACCCGACAGGCAGGATCCTACGAGCAGTACTTC.

This clonotype has at least ten counts. The rearrangement uses TRBV11-3 and TRBJ2-1, with 9 bases identical to TRBD2. CDR1 is SGHNT and CDR2 is YENEEA in the germline V gene. The V segment lost 2 bases and the J segment 0 bases; nucleotides outside the gene matches: 5. The CDR3 runs 17 residues. The CDR3 here is CASSLTGLANSYNEQFF. CDR3 in DNA: TGTGCCAGCAGCTTAACGGGACTAGCTAACTCCTACAATGAGCAGTTCTTC.

This clonotype was counted ten times or more. The CDR3 nucleotides are TGTGCCAGCAGCCGAGATGAATCTCGCGGGGGGGCCTACGAGCAGTACTTC. The encoded protein is CASSRDESRGGAYEQYF. J is TRBJ2-7 and V is TRBV4-2, with 9 nucleotides matching TRBD2. V lost 4 bases to trimming and J lost 2 bases; unmatched junction nucleotides: 12. The CDR3 spans 17 residues. The germline gives CDR1 LGHNA, CDR2 YNFKEQ.

The chain joins TRBV7-3 to TRBJ2-3; TRBD1 is a possible D gene (5 bases). Trimming took off 3 bases at V and 3 bases at J, with 10 bases between the two ends. Germline values: CDR1 SGHTA, CDR2 FQGTGA. This CDR3 is built from 14 residues. CDR3 sequence (DNA): TGTGCCAGCAGCTTCCAGGGTAGGACAGATACGCAGTATTTT. Amino acid sequence: CASSFQGRTDTQYF.

This chain links TRBV7-8 with TRBJ2-3; TRBD2 matches at 8 bases. The ends lost 1 base at V and 0 bases at J; junction bases unmatched: 3. In germline, CDR1 is SGHVS, CDR2 FQNEAQ. CDR3 size: 16 residues. In nucleotides, the CDR3 is TGTGCCAGCAGCTTAGATCGGGGGGGAAGCACAGATACGCAGTATTTT. Translated, it gives CASSLDRGGSTDTQYF.

The chain carries TRBV11-2 and TRBJ2-5, with 7 bases aligning to TRBD2. Germline CDR1 reads SGHAT; CDR2 reads FQNNGV. This CDR3 has 16 residues. Unmatched junction bases numbered 9, after V lost 3 bases and J lost 2 bases. CDR3 DNA sequence: TGTGCCAGCAGCTTCTCCGGAGGTAGCGGGCAAGAGACCCAGTACTTC. This sequence encodes CASSFSGGSGQETQYF.

This clonotype was counted at least ten times. CDR3 in DNA: TGCGCCAGCAGCCAAGGCAGGACTCAGCCCCAGCATTTT. Translating it yields CASSQGRTQPQHF. The rearrangement links TRBV4-3 to TRBJ1-5, with D uncertain. V lost 1 base to trimming and J lost 6 bases, with 7 bases between them. This CDR3 is 13 amino acids long. CDR1 LGHNA and CDR2 YSLEER come from the germline V gene.

The table lists this clonotype with many counts. The V and J genes are TRBV5-6 and TRBJ2-5; D remains ambiguous. The CDR3 has 16 residues. CDR1 and CDR2 (germline): SGHDT, YYEEEE. Trimming took 1 base from V and 1 from J, leaving 14 bases between them. The CDR3 DNA reads as TGTGCCAGCAGCTTGAGGCCTAGTTGGAGCCAAGAGACCCAGTACTTC. Its protein is CASSLRPSWSQETQYF. Full variable domain (remainder filled in from reference TRBV5-6 and TRBJ2-5): DAGVTQSPTHLIKTRGQQVTLRCSPKSGHDTVSWYQQALGQGPQFIFQYYEEEERQRGNFPDRFSGHQFPNYSSELNVNALLLGDSALYLCASSLRPSWSQETQYFGPGTRLLVL.

This clonotype was counted between two and nine times. This rearrangement joins TRBV11-3 to TRBJ2-5; D remains unclear. The germline CDR1 and CDR2 sequences are SGHNT and YENEEA. V was trimmed by 0 bases and J by 5 bases, leaving 13 bases between them. The CDR3 covers 15 residues. CDR3 sequence reads: CASSLDGNGGETQYF. CDR3 DNA: TGTGCCAGCAGCTTAGATGGTAACGGTGGGGAGACCCAGTACTTC.

This clonotype was found many times. The chain is built from TRBV7-8 and TRBJ2-3, with a tentative D call TRBD1 (5 bases). CDR1 and CDR2 from the germline V gene are SGHVS and FQNEAQ. The V end lost 1 base, the J end lost 2 bases, and 7 bases lay between the germline ends. This CDR3 contains 14 residues. The CDR3 sequence is CASSLGQITDTQYF. CDR3 DNA sequence: TGTGCCAGCAGCTTAGGACAGATCACAGATACGCAGTATTTT.